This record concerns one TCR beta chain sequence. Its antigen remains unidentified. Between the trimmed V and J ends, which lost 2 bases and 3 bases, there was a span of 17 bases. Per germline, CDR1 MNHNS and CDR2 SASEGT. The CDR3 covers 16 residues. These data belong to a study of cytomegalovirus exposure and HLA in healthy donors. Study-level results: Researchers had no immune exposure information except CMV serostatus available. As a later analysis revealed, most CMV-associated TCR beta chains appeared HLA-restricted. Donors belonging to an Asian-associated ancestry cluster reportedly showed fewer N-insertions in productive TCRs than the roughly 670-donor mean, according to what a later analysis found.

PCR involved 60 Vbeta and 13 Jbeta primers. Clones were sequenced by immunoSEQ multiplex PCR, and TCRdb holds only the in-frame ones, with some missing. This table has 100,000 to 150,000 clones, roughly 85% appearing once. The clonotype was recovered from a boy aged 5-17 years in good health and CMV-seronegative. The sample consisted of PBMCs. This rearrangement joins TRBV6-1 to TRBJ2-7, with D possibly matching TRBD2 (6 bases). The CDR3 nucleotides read TGTGCCAGCAGTGAAAGCTTGGGAGGACGAAGCTACGAGCAGTACTTC. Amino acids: CASSESLGGRSYEQYF.